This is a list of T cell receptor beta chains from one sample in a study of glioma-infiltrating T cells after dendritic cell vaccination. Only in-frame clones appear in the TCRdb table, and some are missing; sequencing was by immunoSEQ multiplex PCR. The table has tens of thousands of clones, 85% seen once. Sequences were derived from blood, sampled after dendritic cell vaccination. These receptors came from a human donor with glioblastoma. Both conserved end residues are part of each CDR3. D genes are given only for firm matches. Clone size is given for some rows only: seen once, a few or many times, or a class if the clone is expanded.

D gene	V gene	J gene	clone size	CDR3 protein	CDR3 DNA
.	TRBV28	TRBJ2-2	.	CASSFPPRQANTGELFF	TGTGCCAGCAGTTTCCCCCCGAGACAGGCGAACACCGGGGAGCTGTTTTTT
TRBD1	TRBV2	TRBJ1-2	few	CATERSGTGDGYTF	TGTGCCACCGAGCGATCCGGGACAGGGGATGGCTACACCTTC
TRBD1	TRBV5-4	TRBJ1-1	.	CASSSGQVTNTEAFF	TGTGCCAGCAGCTCGGGACAGGTGACGAACACTGAAGCTTTCTTT
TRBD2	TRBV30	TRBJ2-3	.	CALTSGRAGGTDTQYF	TGTGCCTTGACTAGCGGGAGGGCCGGGGGGACAGATACGCAGTATTTT
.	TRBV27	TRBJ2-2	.	CASTLDPRGAGELFF	TGTGCCAGCACCTTGGATCCCAGGGGGGCCGGGGAGCTGTTTTTT
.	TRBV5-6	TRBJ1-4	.	CASSLGANEKLFF	TGTGCCAGCAGCTTGGGAGCTAATGAAAAACTGTTTTTT
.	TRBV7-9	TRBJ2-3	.	CASTPDNRGTDTQYF	TGTGCCAGCACTCCGGACAATCGAGGCACAGATACGCAGTATTTT
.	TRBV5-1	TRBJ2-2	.	CASSLAGPGTGELFF	TGCGCCAGCAGCTTGGCTGGGCCGGGAACCGGGGAGCTGTTTTTT
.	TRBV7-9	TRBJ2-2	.	CASSPNNTFENPGELFF	TGTGCCAGCAGCCCAAACAACACATTCGAAAACCCCGGGGAGCTGTTTTTT
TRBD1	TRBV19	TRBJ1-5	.	CASKQGYGNQPQHF	TGTGCCAGCAAACAGGGGTATGGCAATCAGCCCCAGCATTTT
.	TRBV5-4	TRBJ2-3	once	CASSQGGGSTDTQYF	TGTGCCAGCAGCCAAGGGGGGGGCTCCACAGATACGCAGTATTTT
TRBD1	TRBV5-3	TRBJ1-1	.	CAREGRGRTEAFF	TGTGCCAGAGAAGGCAGGGGGCGAACTGAAGCTTTCTTT
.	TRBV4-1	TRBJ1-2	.	CASSQAGTNPVYGYTF	TGCGCCAGCAGCCAGGCGGGGACGAATCCAGTCTATGGCTACACCTTC
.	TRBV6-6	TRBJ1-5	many	CASSGTLGSQPQHF	TGTGCCAGCAGTGGGACATTGGGAAGTCAGCCCCAGCATTTT
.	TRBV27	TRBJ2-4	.	CASSPMVGIKNIQYF	TGTGCCAGCAGTCCCATGGTCGGTATCAAAAACATTCAGTACTTC
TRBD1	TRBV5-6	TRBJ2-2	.	CASTPGTGTVTGELFF	TGTGCCAGCACCCCCGGGACAGGGACCGTCACCGGGGAGCTGTTTTTT
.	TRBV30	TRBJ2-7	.	CAWSVRRGRLYEQYF	TGTGCCTGGAGTGTACGCAGGGGCAGATTATACGAGCAGTACTTC
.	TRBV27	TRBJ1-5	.	CASSYSSNQPQHF	TGTGCCAGCAGTTATTCGAGCAATCAGCCCCAGCATTTT
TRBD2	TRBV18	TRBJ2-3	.	CASSRFRRGDTDTQYF	TGTGCCAGCTCACGGTTCCGGCGGGGGGACACAGATACGCAGTATTTT
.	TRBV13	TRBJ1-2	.	CASSSTTGRFIYGYTF	TGTGCCAGCAGCTCGACGACAGGCCGATTCATTTATGGCTACACCTTC
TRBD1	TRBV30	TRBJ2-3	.	CARSDRADTQYF	TGTGCCCGGAGTGACAGGGCAGATACGCAGTATTTT
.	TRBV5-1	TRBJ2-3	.	CASDEGAASTDTQYF	TGCGCCAGCGACGAAGGGGCGGCTAGCACAGATACGCAGTATTTT
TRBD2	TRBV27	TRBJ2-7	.	CASSALAGASEQYF	TGTGCCAGCAGTGCATTAGCGGGAGCTTCCGAGCAGTACTTC
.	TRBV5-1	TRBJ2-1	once	CASSLNVGWGDEQFF	TGCGCCAGCAGCTTGAACGTAGGGTGGGGGGATGAGCAGTTCTTC
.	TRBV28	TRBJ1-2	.	CASSLGDTRMVYGYTF	TGTGCCAGCAGTTTAGGGGACACGAGAATGGTATATGGCTACACCTTC
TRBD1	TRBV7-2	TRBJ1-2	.	CASSFVETGGSYTF	TGTGCCAGCAGCTTCGTCGAGACAGGGGGTTCCTACACCTTC
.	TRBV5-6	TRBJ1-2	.	CASSLYGESYGYTF	TGTGCCAGCAGCTTGTACGGGGAGAGCTATGGCTACACCTTC
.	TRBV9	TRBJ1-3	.	CASTPEGYSGNTIYF	TGTGCCAGCACCCCGGAGGGGTACTCTGGAAACACCATATATTTT
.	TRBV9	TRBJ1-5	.	CASSVGGGGQPQHF	TGTGCCAGCAGCGTAGGCGGGGGCGGACAGCCCCAGCATTTT
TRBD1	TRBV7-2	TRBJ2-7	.	CASSTFRGLEQYF	TGTGCCAGCAGCACGTTCAGGGGGCTCGAGCAGTACTTC
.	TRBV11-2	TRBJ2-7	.	CASSLGAGGFFEQYF	TGTGCCAGCAGCTTAGGGGCAGGGGGGTTCTTCGAGCAGTACTTC
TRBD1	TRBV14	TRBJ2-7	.	CASSQRDSQGGWGQYF	TGTGCCAGCAGCCAAAGGGACAGCCAGGGTGGTTGGGGGCAGTACTTC
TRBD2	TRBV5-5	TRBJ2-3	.	CASSLRLAGGPDTQYF	TGTGCCAGCAGCTTACGACTAGCGGGGGGCCCAGATACGCAGTATTTT
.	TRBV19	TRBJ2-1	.	CASSIGLASEQFF	TGTGCCAGTAGTATAGGCCTAGCGAGTGAGCAGTTCTTC
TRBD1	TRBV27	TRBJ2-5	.	CASSRRDRGETQYF	TGTGCCAGCAGTCGAAGGGACAGGGGAGAGACCCAGTACTTC
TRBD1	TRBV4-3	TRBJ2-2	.	CASSQGAEWSGELFF	TGCGCCAGCAGTCAGGGGGCAGAGTGGTCCGGGGAGCTGTTTTTT
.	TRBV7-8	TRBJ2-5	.	CASSLRPRASIVRETQYF	TGTGCCAGCAGCTTGCGTCCTAGGGCTAGCATCGTCCGAGAGACCCAGTACTTC
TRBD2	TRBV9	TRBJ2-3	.	CASSVGASGSVSADTQYF	TGTGCCAGCAGCGTAGGGGCTAGCGGGAGCGTTAGCGCAGATACGCAGTATTTT
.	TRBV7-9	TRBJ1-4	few	CASTGATNEKLFF	TGTGCCAGCACGGGAGCAACTAATGAAAAACTGTTTTTT
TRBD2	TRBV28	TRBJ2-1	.	CASSLLAGGLSSYNEQFF	TGTGCCAGCAGTTTGCTAGCGGGAGGTCTTAGCTCCTACAATGAGCAGTTCTTC
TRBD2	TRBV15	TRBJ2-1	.	CATSGGGFGNEQFF	TGTGCCACCAGCGGGGGGGGATTTGGTAATGAGCAGTTCTTC
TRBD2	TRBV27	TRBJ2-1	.	CASSLTGRLAGVAYNEQFF	TGTGCCAGCAGTTTGACAGGTCGTCTAGCGGGAGTTGCCTACAATGAGCAGTTCTTC
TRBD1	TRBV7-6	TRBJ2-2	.	CASSLRPGQGAGELFF	TGTGCCAGCAGCCTACGTCCGGGACAGGGGGCCGGGGAGCTGTTTTTT
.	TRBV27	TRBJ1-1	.	CASSFRGSSNVKAFF	TGTGCCAGCAGTTTTCGGGGATCCTCAAACGTAAAAGCTTTCTTT
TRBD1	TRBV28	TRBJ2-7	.	CASSRQPGQGGYEQYF	TGTGCCAGCAGTCGCCAACCGGGACAGGGAGGCTACGAGCAGTACTTC
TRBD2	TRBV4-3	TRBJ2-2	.	CASSQDLAGTGELFF	TGCGCCAGCAGCCAAGACCTAGCGGGCACCGGGGAGCTGTTTTTT
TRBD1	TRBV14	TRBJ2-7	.	CASSQVGGKNYEQYF	TGTGCCAGCAGCCAAGTAGGGGGCAAAAACTACGAGCAGTACTTC
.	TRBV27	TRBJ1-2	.	CASSFQGSNYGYTF	TGTGCCAGCAGTTTCCAGGGGTCTAACTATGGCTACACCTTC
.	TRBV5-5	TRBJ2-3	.	CASSLAYAADTQYF	TGTGCCAGCAGCTTGGCCTACGCGGCAGATACGCAGTATTTT
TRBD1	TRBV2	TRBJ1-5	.	CASKDRVGNQPQHF	TGTGCCAGCAAAGACAGGGTTGGGAATCAGCCCCAGCATTTT
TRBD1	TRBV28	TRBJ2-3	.	CASSIAGQGTDTQYF	TGTGCCAGCAGTATTGCGGGACAGGGCACAGATACGCAGTATTTT
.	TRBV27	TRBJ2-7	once	CASKGRYEQYF	TGTGCCAGCAAGGGGAGGTACGAGCAGTACTTC